A single sample gave rise to the 4 T cell receptor beta chains below, sequenced in a study of T-cell memory formation after mild COVID-19 (TCRdb year 2021). Receptors were amplified or captured by 5' RACE. TCRdb records Illumina NovaSeq 6000 as the sequencer. TCRdb reran the public reads through fastp at Q25 and MiXCR, keeping productive beta chains. Rows are unified per CDR3 protein, each entry keeping the most common DNA and genes. The sample includes hundreds of thousands of distinct CDR3 sequences, with roughly 13% observed a single time. 22% of the sample is taken by the ten largest. The specimen was PBMCs or a T cell subset sorted from them (not recorded which). All receptors derive from a young man who had mild COVID-19 (a few samples of this study predate the infection). The sample titles of this study are shuffled in the database, so cell type and time point are left out; the donor was told from shared clones.

V gene TRBV30 combines with J gene TRBJ2-7; D is perhaps TRBD1 or TRBD2 (6 bases each). Trimming stripped 3 bases from V and 3 bases from J, with 15 bases between. CDR1 GTSNPN and CDR2 SVGIG come from the germline V gene (reference sequence). This CDR3 contains 14 residues. CDR3 protein: CAWRQTGAIYEQYF. The CDR3 nucleotides are TGTGCCTGGAGGCAAACGGGGGCTATCTACGAGCAGTACTTC.

This clonotype has only a few counts. In DNA form, the CDR3 reads TGCAGTGCTAGGCAGGACAGACGGGATGGCTACACCTTC. Encoded protein: CSARQDRRDGYTF. The chain has TRBV20-1 and TRBJ1-2; perhaps TRBD1 as D (6 bases). V was cut by 3 bases and J by 6 bases, with 14 bases left in between. CDR3 size: 13 residues. CDR1 and CDR2 (germline): DFQATT, SNEGSKA (reference sequence).

V gene TRBV6-5 combines with J gene TRBJ1-1; no clear D. Germline loops: CDR1 MNHEY, CDR2 SVGAGI. The germline V and J ends were trimmed by 2 bases and 7 bases, with 8 bases remaining between them. CDR3 length equals 12 residues. In DNA form, the CDR3 reads TGTGCCAGCAGTTACACCTTGGGTGAAGCTTTCTTT. Protein sequence: CASSYTLGEAFF.

This clonotype was recorded many times. The genes are TRBV6-5 and TRBJ2-3, with 9 nucleotides matching TRBD2. Germline lookup yields CDR1 MNHEY and CDR2 SVGAGI. With V trimmed by 1 base and J by 6 bases, 11 bases remained unmatched. This CDR3 region has 17 residues. The CDR3 DNA follows: TGTGCCAGCAGTTACTTACGGCTAGCGGGGACCCGTGATACGCAGTATTTT. It encodes CASSYLRLAGTRDTQYF.